Given below is one T cell receptor beta chain in context. Naive CD8 populations comprised CD45RO-negative cells positively selected for CCR7, excluding terminally differentiated effector memory CD45RA+ cells. This specimen belongs to a study of shared clonotypes between healthy human individuals. Libraries were prepared by immunoSEQ multiplex PCR; TCRdb keeps only in-frame clonotypes and omits some of them. The sample includes about 2.2 million clones, 90% to 95% of them seen just once. The germline gives CDR1 MGHRA, CDR2 YSYEKL. V gave up 1 base and J gave up 7 bases; unmatched junction bases: 7. The CDR3 runs 14 residues.

The clonotype comes from a man younger than 35 in good health. Some clones in this sample may be carry-over from other donors' samples. Sample: naive CD8+ T cells from PBMCs. The V and J genes are TRBV4-1 and TRBJ2-7; 7 bases align to TRBD2. The CDR3 sequence: CASSQVGAGVEQYF. The CDR3 DNA is TGCGCCAGCAGCCAAGTTGGGGCGGGAGTAGAGCAGTACTTC.